A selection of T cell receptor beta chains follows, all from one sample in a study of T cell responses to AZD1222 COVID-19 vaccine. The data were produced by immunoSEQ multiplex PCR, yet TCRdb's version contains in-frame clones alone and is incomplete. The sample includes roughly 120,000 clones, 92% of them seen just once. This specimen consisted of peripheral blood, obtained 28 days after the second AZD1222 dose. The receptors were sampled from an adult who received the AZD1222 COVID-19 vaccine. The CDR3 runs from the conserved cysteine through the conserved F or W. The D gene is left open where the match is weak. Size is omitted from some rows. Given values are once, few, many or a class for expanded clones.

abundance: NA
j_gene: TRBJ1-5
v_gene: TRBV30
d_gene: NA
CDR3aa: CAWSDSRDNNQPQHF
CDR3nt: TGTGCCTGGAGTGACAGCCGGGACAACAATCAGCCCCAGCATTTT

abundance: NA
j_gene: TRBJ2-5
v_gene: TRBV6-5
d_gene: NA
CDR3aa: CASSYSGGGLGETQYF
CDR3nt: TGTGCCAGCAGTTACTCCGGTGGGGGGCTAGGGGAGACCCAGTACTTC

abundance: NA
j_gene: TRBJ2-1
v_gene: TRBV19
d_gene: TRBD2
CDR3aa: CASSIGGLPPSDEQFF
CDR3nt: TGTGCCAGTAGTATAGGGGGACTACCACCTAGTGATGAGCAGTTCTTC

abundance: NA
j_gene: TRBJ2-7
v_gene: TRBV11-3
d_gene: NA
CDR3aa: CASSRGGENEQYF
CDR3nt: TGTGCCAGCAGCCGAGGGGGAGAAAACGAGCAGTACTTC

abundance: NA
j_gene: TRBJ2-2
v_gene: TRBV12-3/TRBV12-4
d_gene: NA
CDR3aa: CASSLSNTGELFF
CDR3nt: TGTGCCAGCAGTCTGTCGAACACCGGGGAGCTGTTTTTT

abundance: NA
j_gene: TRBJ2-7
v_gene: TRBV5-8
d_gene: TRBD2
CDR3aa: CASSSRELPYEQYF
CDR3nt: TGTGCCAGCAGTTCGCGGGAGCTACCCTACGAGCAGTACTTC

abundance: NA
j_gene: TRBJ2-5
v_gene: TRBV19
d_gene: NA
CDR3aa: CASSIGSGQETQYF
CDR3nt: TGTGCCAGTAGTATTGGGTCAGGGCAAGAGACCCAGTACTTC

abundance: NA
j_gene: TRBJ2-1
v_gene: TRBV15
d_gene: TRBD1
CDR3aa: CATSLEQGSYNEQFF
CDR3nt: TGTGCCACCAGCTTAGAACAGGGGTCCTACAATGAGCAGTTCTTC

abundance: few
j_gene: TRBJ2-7
v_gene: TRBV15
d_gene: NA
CDR3aa: CATSPEVNYEQYF
CDR3nt: TGTGCCACCAGCCCGGAGGTCAACTACGAGCAGTACTTC

abundance: NA
j_gene: TRBJ2-3
v_gene: TRBV19
d_gene: NA
CDR3aa: CASSNPLGQNSTDTQYF
CDR3nt: TGTGCCAGTAGTAATCCCCTAGGCCAAAATAGCACAGATACGCAGTATTTT

abundance: NA
j_gene: TRBJ2-5
v_gene: TRBV7-9
d_gene: TRBD2
CDR3aa: CASSSGRGLQETQYF
CDR3nt: TGTGCCAGCTCCAGCGGGAGGGGCCTCCAAGAGACCCAGTACTTC

abundance: NA
j_gene: TRBJ1-6
v_gene: TRBV7-2
d_gene: TRBD1
CDR3aa: CASSPRTGSDSPLHF
CDR3nt: TGTGCCAGCAGCCCGCGGACAGGGAGCGATTCACCCCTCCACTTT

abundance: once
j_gene: TRBJ2-2
v_gene: TRBV6-5
d_gene: NA
CDR3aa: CASKEWGSDGELFF
CDR3nt: TGTGCCAGCAAAGAATGGGGTAGTGACGGGGAGCTGTTTTTT

abundance: NA
j_gene: TRBJ2-2
v_gene: TRBV3-1/TRBV3-2
d_gene: NA
CDR3aa: CASSRTGELFF
CDR3nt: TGTGCCAGCAGCCGTACCGGGGAGCTGTTTTTT

abundance: NA
j_gene: TRBJ1-2
v_gene: TRBV28
d_gene: TRBD1
CDR3aa: CASREGQGANYGYTF
CDR3nt: TGTGCCAGCAGGGAGGGACAGGGAGCGAATTATGGCTACACCTTC

abundance: NA
j_gene: TRBJ2-3
v_gene: TRBV28
d_gene: NA
CDR3aa: CASSFHRPLGDTQYF
CDR3nt: TGTGCCAGCAGTTTTCACAGACCCCTGGGGGATACGCAGTATTTT

abundance: NA
j_gene: TRBJ1-2
v_gene: TRBV29-1
d_gene: NA
CDR3aa: CSVVRVPSGYGDGYTF
CDR3nt: TGCAGCGTAGTACGCGTCCCATCGGGGTATGGGGATGGCTACACCTTC

abundance: NA
j_gene: TRBJ1-2
v_gene: TRBV7-9
d_gene: TRBD1
CDR3aa: CASSLMAGGDYGYTF
CDR3nt: TGTGCCAGCAGCTTAATGGCAGGGGGCGACTATGGCTACACCTTC

abundance: once
j_gene: TRBJ2-1
v_gene: TRBV11-2
d_gene: TRBD2
CDR3aa: CASSLETSGGEQFF
CDR3nt: TGTGCCAGCAGCTTGGAGACTAGCGGGGGGGAGCAGTTCTTC

abundance: once
j_gene: TRBJ2-5
v_gene: TRBV28
d_gene: TRBD2
CDR3aa: CASSDAGRAGVETQYF
CDR3nt: TGTGCCAGCAGTGATGCAGGGAGGGCCGGGGTAGAGACCCAGTACTTC

abundance: NA
j_gene: TRBJ1-3
v_gene: TRBV28
d_gene: TRBD1
CDR3aa: CASSTTVGTESSGNTIYF
CDR3nt: TGTGCCAGCAGTACAACCGTCGGGACAGAGAGCTCTGGAAACACCATATATTTT

abundance: NA
j_gene: TRBJ2-7
v_gene: TRBV11-2
d_gene: NA
CDR3aa: CASSLRWQPYEQYF
CDR3nt: TGTGCCAGCAGCCTCCGGTGGCAACCTTACGAGCAGTACTTC

abundance: few
j_gene: TRBJ1-2
v_gene: TRBV6-1
d_gene: TRBD1
CDR3aa: CASSEGTGDGYTF
CDR3nt: TGTGCCAGCAGTGAAGGGACAGGGGATGGCTACACCTTC